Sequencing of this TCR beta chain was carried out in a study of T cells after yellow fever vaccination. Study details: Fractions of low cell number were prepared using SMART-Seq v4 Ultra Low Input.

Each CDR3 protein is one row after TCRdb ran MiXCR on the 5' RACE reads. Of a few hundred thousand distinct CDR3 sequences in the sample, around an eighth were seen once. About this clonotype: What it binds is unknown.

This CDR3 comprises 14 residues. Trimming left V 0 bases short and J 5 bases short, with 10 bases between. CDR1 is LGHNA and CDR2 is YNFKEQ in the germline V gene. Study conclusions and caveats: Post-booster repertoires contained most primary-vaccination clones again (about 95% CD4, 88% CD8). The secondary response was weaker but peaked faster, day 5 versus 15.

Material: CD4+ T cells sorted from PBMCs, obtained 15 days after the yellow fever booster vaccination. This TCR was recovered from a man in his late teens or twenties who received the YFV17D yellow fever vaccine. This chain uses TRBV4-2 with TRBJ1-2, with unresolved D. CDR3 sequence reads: CASSQDKGRYGYTF. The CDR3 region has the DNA TGTGCCAGCAGCCAAGATAAAGGCAGGTATGGCTACACCTTC.